These 8 T cell receptor beta chains were all obtained from the same sample, sequenced in a study of blood T cell repertoires in COVID-19. The protocol was immunoSEQ multiplex PCR, while the TCRdb copy is restricted to in-frame clones and leaves out a portion. The data contain about 170,000 clones, approximately 85% of them singletons. Specimen: peripheral blood. All receptors come from an elderly man with COVID-19, enrolled during active disease.

The rearrangement links TRBV19 to TRBJ1-2; TRBD1 matches 10 bases. There are 14 residues in the CDR3. Germline values: CDR1 LNHDA, CDR2 SQIVND (reference sequence). With V trimmed by 6 bases and J by 4 bases, 5 bases remained unmatched. CDR3 bases: TGTGCCAGTAGCCGGGACAGGGGTGCCTATGGCTACACCTTC. Encoded protein: CASSRDRGAYGYTF.

This clone has just one count. V is TRBV2 and J is TRBJ2-1, with 9 positions matching TRBD2. The CDR3 has 15 amino acids. Looked up from germline, CDR1 is SNHLY and CDR2 is FYNNEI. The V gene end was trimmed by 1 base and the J gene end by 10 bases; junction bases not matched to a gene: 8. The CDR3 loop reads CASSEGVAGVGEQFF. The CDR3 DNA sequence: TGTGCCAGCAGTGAAGGAGTAGCGGGGGTCGGGGAGCAGTTCTTC.

This clone was seen once. V usage is TRBV19 and J usage is TRBJ1-2; TRBD1 matches at 7 bases. V lost 8 bases and J lost 2; bases outside the gene matches: 8. CDR1 is LNHDA and CDR2 is SQIVND in the germline V gene (reference sequence). The CDR3 totals 14 residues. The CDR3 DNA is TGTGCCAGTGCCCGGGACAGTGGAAACTATGGCTACACCTTC. As protein: CASARDSGNYGYTF. Full variable domain (outside the CDR3, taken from reference TRBV19 and TRBJ1-2): DGGITQSPKYLFRKEGQNVTLSCEQNLNHDAMYWYRQDPGQGLRLIYYSQIVNDFQKGDIAEGYSVSREKKESFPLTVTSAQKNPTAFYLCASARDSGNYGYTFGSGTRLTVV.

The chain combines TRBV9 with TRBJ2-3, with 7 bases fitting TRBD1. Trimming took 0 bases from V and 2 from J; bases not matched to a gene: 3. Germline V CDR1 and CDR2: SGDLS, YYNGEE. The CDR3 is 15 amino acids. CDR3 sequence (DNA): TGTGCCAGCAGCGTAGGACAGGGTTTCACAGATACGCAGTATTTT. It specifies CASSVGQGFTDTQYF.

The V and J genes are TRBV19 and TRBJ1-1, with a tentative D call TRBD1 (6 bases). CDR3 length: 13 amino acids. V was pared by 5 bases and J by 4 bases, with 11 bases between. CDR1 and CDR2 from the germline V gene are LNHDA and SQIVND (reference sequence). The CDR3 DNA sequence: TGTGCCAGTAGTGACACAGGGTCCACTGAAGCTTTCTTT. It is translated as CASSDTGSTEAFF. The full variable domain, rest sourced from reference TRBV19 and TRBJ1-1, is DGGITQSPKYLFRKEGQNVTLSCEQNLNHDAMYWYRQDPGQGLRLIYYSQIVNDFQKGDIAEGYSVSREKKESFPLTVTSAQKNPTAFYLCASSDTGSTEAFFGQGTRLTVV.

Here the CDR3 reads CASSLSGINYGYTF. In nucleotides, the CDR3 is TGTGCCAGCAGCTTGTCAGGGATAAACTATGGCTACACCTTC. This sequence joins TRBV5-6 and TRBJ1-2, with D possibly TRBD1 on 5 matching bases. Germline V gene sequence: CDR1 SGHDT, CDR2 YYEEEE. This CDR3 region has 14 residues. Trimming took 1 base from V and 2 from J, leaving 9 bases between them.

The genes are TRBV5-1 and TRBJ1-4; 7 positions agree with TRBD1. CDR3 size: 14 residues. CDR1 SGHRS and CDR2 YFSETQ come from the germline V gene. V lost 4 bases to trimming and J lost 7 bases; unmatched junction nucleotides: 7. The CDR3 DNA is TGCGCCAGCAGCCCCCGGCAGGGGGGTGAAAAACTGTTTTTT. Protein sequence: CASSPRQGGEKLFF.

CDR3 sequence (DNA): TGCGCCAGCGGATCCACAGGGGGAGCTGGAAACACCATATATTTT. Protein: CASGSTGGAGNTIYF. This rearrangement joins TRBV5-1 to TRBJ1-3, with TRBD1 identical over 8 bases. CDR3 length: 15 amino acids. In germline, CDR1 is SGHRS, CDR2 YFSETQ. With 7 bases clipped from V and 2 bases from J, the junction kept 8 bases outside the gene matches.